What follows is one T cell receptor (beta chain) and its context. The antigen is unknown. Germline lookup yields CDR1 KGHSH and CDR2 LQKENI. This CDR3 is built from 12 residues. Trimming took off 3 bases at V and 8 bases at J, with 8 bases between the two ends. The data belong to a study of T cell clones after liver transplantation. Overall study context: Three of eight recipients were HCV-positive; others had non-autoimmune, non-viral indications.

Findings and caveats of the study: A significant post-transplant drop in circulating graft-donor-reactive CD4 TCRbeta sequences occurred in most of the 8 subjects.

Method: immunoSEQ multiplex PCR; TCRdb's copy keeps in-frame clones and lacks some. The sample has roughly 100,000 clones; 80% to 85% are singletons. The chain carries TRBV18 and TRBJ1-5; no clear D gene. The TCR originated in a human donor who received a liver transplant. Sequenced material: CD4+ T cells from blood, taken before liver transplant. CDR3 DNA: TGTGCCAGCTCACCCGCCGGGGAGCCCCAGCATTTT. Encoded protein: CASSPAGEPQHF.